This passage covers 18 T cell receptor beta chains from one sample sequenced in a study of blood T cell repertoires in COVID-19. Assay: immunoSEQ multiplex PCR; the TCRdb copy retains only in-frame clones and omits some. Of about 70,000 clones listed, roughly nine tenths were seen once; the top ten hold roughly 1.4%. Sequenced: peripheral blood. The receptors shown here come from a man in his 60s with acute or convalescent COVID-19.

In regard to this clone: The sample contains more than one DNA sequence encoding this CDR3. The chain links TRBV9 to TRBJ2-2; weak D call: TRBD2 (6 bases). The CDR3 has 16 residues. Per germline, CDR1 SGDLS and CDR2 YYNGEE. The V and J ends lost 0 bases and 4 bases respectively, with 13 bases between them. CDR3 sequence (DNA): TGTGCCAGCAGCGTAGCTCCCCAGGGAGGCACCGGGGAGCTGTTTTTT. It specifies CASSVAPQGGTGELFF.

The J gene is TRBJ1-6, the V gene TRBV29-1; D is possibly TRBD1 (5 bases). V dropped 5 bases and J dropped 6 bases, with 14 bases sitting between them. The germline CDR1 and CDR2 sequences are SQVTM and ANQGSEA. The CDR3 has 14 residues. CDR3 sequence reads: CSVPHGAPNSPLHF. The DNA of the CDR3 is TGCAGCGTTCCTCATGGGGCCCCTAATTCACCCCTCCACTTT. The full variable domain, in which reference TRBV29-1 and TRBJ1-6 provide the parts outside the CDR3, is SAVISQKPSRDICQRGTSLTIQCQVDSQVTMMFWYRQQPGQSLTLIATANQGSEATYESGFVIDKFPISRPNLTFSTLTVSNMSPEDSSIYLCSVPHGAPNSPLHFGNGTRLTVT.

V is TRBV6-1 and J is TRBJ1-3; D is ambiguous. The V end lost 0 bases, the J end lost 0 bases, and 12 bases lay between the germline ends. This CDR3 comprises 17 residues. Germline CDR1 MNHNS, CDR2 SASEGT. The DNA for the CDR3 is TGTGCCAGCAGTGAAGCAGAACGGGTTCTCTCTGGAAACACCATATATTTT. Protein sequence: CASSEAERVLSGNTIYF.

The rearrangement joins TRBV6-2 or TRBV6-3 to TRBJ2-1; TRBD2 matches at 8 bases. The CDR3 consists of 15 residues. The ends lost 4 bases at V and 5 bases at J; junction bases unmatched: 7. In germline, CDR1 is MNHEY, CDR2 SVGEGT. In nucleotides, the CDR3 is TGTGCCAGCAGTTCCTTCGGACTAGCCCACAATGAGCAGTTCTTC. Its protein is CASSSFGLAHNEQFF.

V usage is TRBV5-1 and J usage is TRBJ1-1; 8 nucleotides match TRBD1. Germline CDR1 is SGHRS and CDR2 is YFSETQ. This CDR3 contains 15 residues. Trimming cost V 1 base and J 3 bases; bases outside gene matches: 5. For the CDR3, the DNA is TGCGCCAGCAGCTTGTGGGGGACAGGCTACACTGAAGCTTTCTTT. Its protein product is CASSLWGTGYTEAFF. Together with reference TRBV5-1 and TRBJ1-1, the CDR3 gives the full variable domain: KAGVTQTPRYLIKTRGQQVTLSCSPISGHRSVSWYQQTPGQGLQFLFEYFSETQRNKGNFPGRFSGRQFSNSRSEMNVSTLELGDSALYLCASSLWGTGYTEAFFGQGTRLTVV.

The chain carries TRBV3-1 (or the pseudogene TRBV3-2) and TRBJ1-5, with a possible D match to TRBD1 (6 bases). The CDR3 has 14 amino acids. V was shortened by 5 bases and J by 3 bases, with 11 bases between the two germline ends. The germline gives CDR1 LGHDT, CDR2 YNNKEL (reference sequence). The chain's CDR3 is CASSDQGINQPQHF. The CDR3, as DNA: TGTGCCAGCAGCGACCAGGGGATCAATCAGCCCCAGCATTTT.

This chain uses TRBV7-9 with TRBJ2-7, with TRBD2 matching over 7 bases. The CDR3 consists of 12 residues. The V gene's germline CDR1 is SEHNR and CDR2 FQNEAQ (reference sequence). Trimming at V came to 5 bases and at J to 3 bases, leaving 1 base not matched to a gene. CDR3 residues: CASSRDYYEQYF. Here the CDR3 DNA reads TGTGCCAGCAGCCGGGACTACTACGAGCAGTACTTC.

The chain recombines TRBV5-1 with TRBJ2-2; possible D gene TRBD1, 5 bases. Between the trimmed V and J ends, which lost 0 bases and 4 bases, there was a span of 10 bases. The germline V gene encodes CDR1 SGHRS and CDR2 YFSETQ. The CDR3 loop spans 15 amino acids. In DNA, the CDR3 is TGCGCCAGCAGCTTGGGTAGGGGTTTCACCGGGGAGCTGTTTTTT. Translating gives CASSLGRGFTGELFF.

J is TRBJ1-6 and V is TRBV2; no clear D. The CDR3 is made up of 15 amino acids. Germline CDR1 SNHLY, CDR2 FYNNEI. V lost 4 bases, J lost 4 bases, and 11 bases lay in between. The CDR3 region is CASSAEGTYNSPLHF. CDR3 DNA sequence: TGTGCCAGCAGTGCGGAGGGAACATATAATTCACCCCTCCACTTT.

CDR3 DNA sequence: TGTGCCAGCAGTTACTCGACAGGGCTTACCTACGAGCAGTACTTC. Protein: CASSYSTGLTYEQYF. The genes are TRBV6-5 and TRBJ2-7; 7 bases are shared with TRBD1. Germline CDR1 MNHEY, CDR2 SVGAGI. CDR3 length: 15 amino acids. The junction had 4 bases not matched to a gene; V was cut back by 0 bases and J by 2 bases.

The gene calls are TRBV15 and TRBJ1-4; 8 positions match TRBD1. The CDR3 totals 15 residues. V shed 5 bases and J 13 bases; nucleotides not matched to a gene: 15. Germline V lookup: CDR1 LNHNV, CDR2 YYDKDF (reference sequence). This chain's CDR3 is CATSSGQDQRGRLFF. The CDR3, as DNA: TGTGCCACCAGCTCGGGACAGGACCAGAGGGGGAGACTGTTTTTT.

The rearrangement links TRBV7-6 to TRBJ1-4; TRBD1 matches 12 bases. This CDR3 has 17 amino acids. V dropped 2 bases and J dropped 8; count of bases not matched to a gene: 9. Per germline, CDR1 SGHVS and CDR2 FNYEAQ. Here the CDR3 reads CASSLRDRGRGIEKLFF. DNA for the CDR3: TGTGCCAGCAGCTTAAGGGACAGGGGGCGCGGAATAGAAAAACTGTTTTTT.

The CDR3 loop reads CASSLIEGTNTGELFF. The CDR3 DNA reads as TGTGCCAGCAGCTTGATCGAGGGCACGAACACCGGGGAGCTGTTTTTT. The gene calls are TRBV5-6 and TRBJ2-2, with D perhaps TRBD2 (5 bases). The CDR3 is 16 amino acids. Germline CDR1 and CDR2: SGHDT and YYEEEE. Trimming left V 1 base short and J 0 bases short, with 10 bases between.

The CDR3 here is CACKADTEAFF. The CDR3 DNA is TGTGCCTGTAAAGCGGACACTGAAGCTTTCTTT. The V call is TRBV30, the J call TRBJ1-1; no clear D. Trimming took 6 bases from V and 3 from J, leaving 8 bases between them. The CDR3 spans 11 residues. Per germline, CDR1 GTSNPN and CDR2 SVGIG (reference sequence).

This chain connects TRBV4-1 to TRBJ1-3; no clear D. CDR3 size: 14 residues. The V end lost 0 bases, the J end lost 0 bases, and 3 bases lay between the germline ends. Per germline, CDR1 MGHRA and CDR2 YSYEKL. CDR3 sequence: CASSQDSSGNTIYF. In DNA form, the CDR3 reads TGCGCCAGCAGCCAAGACAGCTCTGGAAACACCATATATTTT.

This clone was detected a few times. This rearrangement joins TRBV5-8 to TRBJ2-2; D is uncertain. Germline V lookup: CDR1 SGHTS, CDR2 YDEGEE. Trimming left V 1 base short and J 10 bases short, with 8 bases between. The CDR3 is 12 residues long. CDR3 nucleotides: TGTGCCAGCAGCTTGCGGAGTAAGGAGCTGTTTTTT. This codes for CASSLRSKELFF.

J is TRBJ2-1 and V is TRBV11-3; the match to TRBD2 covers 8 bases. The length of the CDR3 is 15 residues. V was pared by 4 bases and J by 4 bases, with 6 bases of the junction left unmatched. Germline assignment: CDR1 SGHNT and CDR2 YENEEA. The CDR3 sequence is CASSSGLVAYNEQFF. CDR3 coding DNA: TGTGCCAGCAGCTCGGGACTAGTCGCATACAATGAGCAGTTCTTC.

The CDR3: CASVLFDQGYQYF. In DNA, the CDR3 is TGTGCCAGCGTACTATTCGATCAGGGCTACCAGTACTTC. The chain has TRBV2 and TRBJ2-5, with D possibly TRBD1 on 5 matching bases. The CDR3 contains 13 residues. Germline V gene sequence: CDR1 SNHLY, CDR2 FYNNEI. V was clipped by 8 bases and J by 10 bases, with 20 bases between them.